The source of this T cell receptor (beta chain) is a study of vaccination effects on CD4 cells after COVID-19. Broader study findings: Clones induced by infection and by vaccine showed marked clonal contraction late after vaccination.

The assay was immunoSEQ multiplex PCR, and TCRdb's table has in-frame clones only and misses some. The sample lists roughly 50,000 clones; 79% were seen once. Concerning this clone: Its antigen is undetermined.

After expansion with viral peptide pools in the ViraFEST assay, antigen-specific CD4+ T cells were sequenced. Culture lasted roughly 9 days before CD4+ T cell isolation. People in the vaccine group had not been infected with SARS-CoV-2 before, and their nucleocapsid antibodies were negative. Trimming shortened V by 10 bases and J by 0 bases, and 14 bases separated the two germline ends. Germline loops: CDR1 SNHLY, CDR2 FYNNEI. This CDR3 has 14 amino acids. The chain uses TRBV2 and TRBJ2-3; D perhaps matches TRBD1 (5 bases). The source was CD4+ T cells from PBMCs cultured with HCoV-OC43 spike peptides, collected before COVID-19 vaccination. The sample's subset: HCoV-OC43 spike overlapping peptide pool stimulation. The TCR comes from a human donor who received a COVID-19 vaccine. For the CDR3, the DNA is TGTGCCACCCGCCCCCAGGGAAGCACAGATACGCAGTATTTT. Translation gives CATRPQGSTDTQYF.